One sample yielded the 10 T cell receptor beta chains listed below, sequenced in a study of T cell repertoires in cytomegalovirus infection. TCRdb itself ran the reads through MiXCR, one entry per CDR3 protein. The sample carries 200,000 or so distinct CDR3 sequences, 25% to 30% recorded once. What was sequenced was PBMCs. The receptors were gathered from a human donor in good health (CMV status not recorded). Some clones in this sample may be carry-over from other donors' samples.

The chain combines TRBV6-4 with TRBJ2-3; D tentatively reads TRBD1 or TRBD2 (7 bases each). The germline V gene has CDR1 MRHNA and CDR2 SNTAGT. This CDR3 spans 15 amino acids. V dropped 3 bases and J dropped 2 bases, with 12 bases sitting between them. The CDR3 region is CASSEQGGNTDTQYF. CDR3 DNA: TGTGCCAGCAGTGAGCAGGGGGGGAACACAGATACGCAGTATTTT.

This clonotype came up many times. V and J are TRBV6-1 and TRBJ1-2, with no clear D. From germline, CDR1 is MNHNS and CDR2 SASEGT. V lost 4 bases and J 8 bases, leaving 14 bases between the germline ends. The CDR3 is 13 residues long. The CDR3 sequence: CASSGGGGRGYTF. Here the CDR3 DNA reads TGTGCCAGCAGTGGCGGAGGAGGGCGCGGCTACACCTTC.

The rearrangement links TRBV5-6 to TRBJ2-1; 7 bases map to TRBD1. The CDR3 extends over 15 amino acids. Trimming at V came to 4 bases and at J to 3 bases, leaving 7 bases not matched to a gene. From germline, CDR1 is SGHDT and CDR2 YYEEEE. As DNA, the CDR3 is TGTGCCAGCAGCCGTCCGGGACAGTTCTACAATGAGCAGTTCTTC. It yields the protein CASSRPGQFYNEQFF. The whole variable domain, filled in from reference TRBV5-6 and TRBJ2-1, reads DAGVTQSPTHLIKTRGQQVTLRCSPKSGHDTVSWYQQALGQGPQFIFQYYEEEERQRGNFPDRFSGHQFPNYSSELNVNALLLGDSALYLCASSRPGQFYNEQFFGPGTRLTVL.

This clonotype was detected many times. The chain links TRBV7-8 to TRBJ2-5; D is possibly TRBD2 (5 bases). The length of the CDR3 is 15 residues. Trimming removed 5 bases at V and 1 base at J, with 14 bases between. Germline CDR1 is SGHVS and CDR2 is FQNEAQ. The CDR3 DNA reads TGTGCCAGCAGCCCTCCGGAAGCGGTCCAAGAGACCCAGTACTTC. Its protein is CASSPPEAVQETQYF.

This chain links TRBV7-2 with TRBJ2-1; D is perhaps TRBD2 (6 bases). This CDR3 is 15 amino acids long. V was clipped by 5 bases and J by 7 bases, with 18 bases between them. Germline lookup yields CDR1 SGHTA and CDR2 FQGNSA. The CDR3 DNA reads TGTGCCAGCAGCCCGGGGGTGACTCTCGGAAATGAGCAGTTCTTC. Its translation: CASSPGVTLGNEQFF.

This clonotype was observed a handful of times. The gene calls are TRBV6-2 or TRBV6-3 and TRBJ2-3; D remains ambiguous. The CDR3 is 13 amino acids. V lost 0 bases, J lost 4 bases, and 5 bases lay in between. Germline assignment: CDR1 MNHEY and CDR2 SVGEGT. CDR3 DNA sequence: TGTGCCAGCAGTTACTCGGGTGCAGATACGCAGTATTTT. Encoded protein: CASSYSGADTQYF.

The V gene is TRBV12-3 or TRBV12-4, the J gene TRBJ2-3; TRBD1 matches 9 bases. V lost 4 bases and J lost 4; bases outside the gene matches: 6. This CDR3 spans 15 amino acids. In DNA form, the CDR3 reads TGTGCCAGCAGTTCGCCGGGACAGGGCCCAGATACGCAGTATTTT. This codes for CASSSPGQGPDTQYF.

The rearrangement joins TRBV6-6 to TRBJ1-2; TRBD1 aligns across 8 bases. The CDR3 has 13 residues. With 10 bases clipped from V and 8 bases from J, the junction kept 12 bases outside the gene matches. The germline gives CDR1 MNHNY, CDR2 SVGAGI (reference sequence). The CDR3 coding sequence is TGTGCCATGGAAGACAGGGGCGGGTTAGGCTACACCTTC. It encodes CAMEDRGGLGYTF.

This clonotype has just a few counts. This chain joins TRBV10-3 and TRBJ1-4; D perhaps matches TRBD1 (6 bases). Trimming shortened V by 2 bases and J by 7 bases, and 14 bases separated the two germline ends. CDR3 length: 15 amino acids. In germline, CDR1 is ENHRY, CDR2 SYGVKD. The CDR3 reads CAISEPGGAAEKLFF. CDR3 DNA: TGTGCCATCAGTGAGCCTGGGGGGGCGGCTGAAAAACTGTTTTTT.

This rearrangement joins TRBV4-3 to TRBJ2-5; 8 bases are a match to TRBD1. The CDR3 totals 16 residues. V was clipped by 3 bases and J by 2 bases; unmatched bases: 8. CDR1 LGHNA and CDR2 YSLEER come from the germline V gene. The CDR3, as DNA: TGCGCCAGCAGCCAGTCAACAGGGGGGAATCAAGAGACCCAGTACTTC. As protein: CASSQSTGGNQETQYF.